The rows below give T cell receptor beta chains drawn from one sample of a study of PD-L1 blockade in urothelial cancer. Some clones are missing from TCRdb's copy, which holds only in-frame ones; the method was immunoSEQ multiplex PCR. The sample includes fewer than 95,000 clones, 84% of them seen just once. Sequenced here: PBMCs, sampled around atezolizumab (anti-PD-L1) treatment. These receptors were obtained from a man between 60 and 75 years old with urothelial cancer. Each CDR3 is given with its conserved first and last residue. The order of the fields is D gene, clone size, J gene, V gene, CDR3 protein, CDR3 DNA. A D gene is named only where the DNA matches it firmly. Rows may omit the clone size; those that give it use once, few, many or a size class.

>TRBD1|.|TRBJ1-2|TRBV6-5
CASSRTGYGYTF
TGTGCCAGCAGTCGGACAGGGTATGGCTACACCTTC
>.|.|TRBJ1-6|TRBV4-2
CASRRELTGQNSPLHF
TGTGCCAGCAGACGAGAGTTGACAGGTCAGAATTCACCCCTCCACTTT
>.|.|TRBJ2-2|TRBV30
CAWRKWQANTGELFF
TGTGCCTGGAGGAAATGGCAGGCGAACACCGGGGAGCTGTTTTTT
>TRBD2|.|TRBJ2-3|TRBV5-4
CASSFGLAGTDTQYF
TGTGCCAGCAGCTTCGGACTAGCAGGCACAGATACGCAGTATTTT
>.|.|TRBJ2-2|TRBV2
CASSDAGAGELFF
TGTGCCAGCAGTGACGCAGGGGCCGGGGAGCTGTTTTTT
>TRBD1|few|TRBJ2-3|TRBV30
CAWEGEQGVTDTQYF
TGTGCCTGGGAGGGCGAACAGGGGGTGACAGATACGCAGTATTTT
>TRBD2|.|TRBJ2-6|TRBV4-3
CASSRNVLAGISGANVLTF
TGCGCCAGCAGCCGGAACGTACTAGCGGGCATCTCTGGGGCCAACGTCCTGACTTTC
>TRBD2|.|TRBJ2-3|TRBV10-3
CAISEGGGRVDTQYF
TGTGCCATCAGTGAAGGCGGGGGGAGGGTAGATACGCAGTATTTT
>.|few|TRBJ2-7|TRBV11-3
CASSPGGQQPSYEQYF
TGTGCCAGCAGCCCAGGCGGGCAACAGCCCTCCTACGAGCAGTACTTC
>.|.|TRBJ2-6|TRBV9
CASSVRPTGPHSGANVLTF
TGTGCCAGCAGCGTACGACCGACAGGTCCCCACTCTGGGGCCAACGTCCTGACTTTC
>.|.|TRBJ2-1|TRBV7-9
CASSSTPQGGLGNEQFF
TGTGCCAGCAGCTCCACCCCGCAGGGGGGCCTCGGCAATGAGCAGTTCTTC
>TRBD1|.|TRBJ2-7|TRBV6-5
CASRKADRGAYEQYF
TGTGCCAGCAGGAAGGCGGACAGGGGGGCCTACGAGCAGTACTTC
>.|.|TRBJ1-1|TRBV11-3
CASSLGGLQNTEAFF
TGTGCCAGCAGCTTAGGGGGACTCCAGAACACTGAAGCTTTCTTT
>TRBD1|.|TRBJ2-1|TRBV29-1
CSVGQGVYNEQFF
TGCAGCGTTGGACAGGGGGTATACAATGAGCAGTTCTTC
>TRBD2|.|TRBJ2-5|TRBV7-6
CASSPGGPLAGRETQYF
TGTGCCAGCAGCCCAGGAGGACCACTAGCGGGAAGGGAGACCCAGTACTTC
>TRBD2|.|TRBJ2-2|TRBV9
CASSLSGSGLVELFF
TGTGCCAGCAGCCTAAGCGGGAGTGGTTTGGTGGAGCTGTTTTTT
>.|.|TRBJ2-7|TRBV20-1
CSARGDYEQYF
TGCAGTGCCCGGGGTGACTACGAGCAGTACTTC
>.|.|TRBJ1-1|TRBV2
CASSRSGLNTEAFF
TGTGCCAGCAGTCGCTCGGGTCTGAACACTGAAGCTTTCTTT
>.|.|TRBJ2-7|TRBV28
CASSLPRTYYEQYF
TGTGCCAGCAGTTTACCCCGTACCTACTACGAGCAGTACTTC
>TRBD2|.|TRBJ2-7|TRBV27
CASSRLAGGLWEQYF
TGTGCCAGCAGCCGACTAGCGGGAGGTCTGTGGGAGCAGTACTTC
>.|.|TRBJ1-1|TRBV19
CASSIGSGYTEAFF
TGTGCCAGTAGTATAGGTTCAGGGTACACTGAAGCTTTCTTT
>.|.|TRBJ2-5|TRBV7-2
CASSLGAAQETQYF
TGTGCCAGCAGCTTAGGAGCGGCACAAGAGACCCAGTACTTC
>TRBD1|once|TRBJ1-2|TRBV30
CAGQGINNYGYTF
TGTGCCGGACAGGGGATCAATAACTATGGCTACACCTTC
>TRBD1|.|TRBJ1-2|TRBV5-6
CASSSSTDRIYGYTF
TGTGCCAGCAGCTCCTCTACGGACAGGATCTATGGCTACACCTTC
>.|.|TRBJ1-1|TRBV19
CASSSGVNTEAFF
TGTGCCAGTAGTTCAGGGGTGAACACTGAAGCTTTCTTT
>TRBD1|.|TRBJ2-3|TRBV7-6
CASSPDPGQSTDTQYF
TGTGCCAGCAGCCCCGATCCGGGACAGAGCACAGATACGCAGTATTTT
>TRBD1|once|TRBJ1-2|TRBV28
CASSPLWDSANYGYTF
TGTGCCAGCAGTCCCCTTTGGGACAGCGCTAACTATGGCTACACCTTC
>.|.|TRBJ1-2|TRBV30
CAWSRGSARNYGYTF
TGTGCCTGGAGTCGGGGGTCGGCTCGTAACTATGGCTACACCTTC
>TRBD1|.|TRBJ1-5|TRBV28
CASSFIGDRDHQPQHF
TGTGCCAGCAGTTTTATCGGCGACAGGGACCATCAGCCCCAGCATTTT
>TRBD1|.|TRBJ1-1|TRBV19
CASSGRTGNTEAFF
TGTGCCAGTAGTGGACGGACAGGGAACACTGAAGCTTTCTTT
>TRBD1|.|TRBJ1-3|TRBV10-2
CASRQGPGNTIYF
TGCGCCAGCAGACAGGGGCCTGGAAACACCATATATTTT
>.|.|TRBJ1-6|TRBV6-5
CASNRTGTPLHF
TGTGCCAGCAATCGTACAGGGACACCCCTCCACTTT